These 17 T cell receptor beta chains came from one sample sequenced in a study of control samples from healthy donors and cancer patients. Generated by immunoSEQ multiplex PCR, the TCRdb table keeps only in-frame clones and is missing some. This sample has over 50,000 clones; about 96% occur once, and the top ten carry around 1%. The sample comprised blood. The receptors were gathered from a woman under 30 in good health.

The gene calls are TRBV7-2 and TRBJ2-3, with D perhaps being TRBD1 or TRBD2 (5 bases each). The germline CDR1 and CDR2 sequences are SGHTA and FQGNSA. The CDR3 spans 13 residues. The germline V and J ends were trimmed by 10 bases and 0 bases, with 11 bases remaining between them. CDR3 in amino acids: CATRGSSTDTQYF. In DNA form, the CDR3 reads TGTGCCACACGGGGCTCTAGCACAGATACGCAGTATTTT. The complete variable domain, with remaining parts taken from reference TRBV7-2 and TRBJ2-3, reads GAGVSQSPSNKVTEKGKDVELRCDPISGHTALYWYRQSLGQGLEFLIYFQGNSAPDKSGLPSDRFSAERTGGSVSTLTIQRTQQEDSAVYLCATRGSSTDTQYFGPGTRLTVL.

The chain is built from TRBV27 and TRBJ2-5, with TRBD2 matching 11 bases. The V gene end was trimmed by 5 bases and the J gene end by 2 bases; junction bases not matched to a gene: 7. The CDR3 is 16 amino acids. Germline-derived CDR1 and CDR2 are MNHEY and SMNVEV (reference sequence). CDR3 amino acids: CASSGILAGGQETQYF. CDR3 nucleotides: TGTGCCAGCAGTGGAATCCTAGCGGGGGGACAAGAGACCCAGTACTTC.

The chain carries TRBV3-1 (or the pseudogene TRBV3-2) and TRBJ2-1, with D possibly being TRBD1 or TRBD2 (5 bases each). The germline V gene encodes CDR1 LGHDT and CDR2 YNNKEL (reference sequence). The CDR3 is 17 amino acids. Trimming removed 6 bases from V and 0 bases from J, with 18 bases in between. The CDR3 region has the DNA TGTGCCAGCAGGGCCATCCAGGGACGGAGCTCCTACAATGAGCAGTTCTTC. Encoded protein: CASRAIQGRSSYNEQFF.

The CDR3 DNA reads as TGTGCCAGCAGCCAAGGGTTCGGGCCCCAGCATTTT. Encoded protein: CASSQGFGPQHF. This chain links TRBV3-1 (or the pseudogene TRBV3-2) with TRBJ1-5; D ambiguous. Germline loops: CDR1 LGHDT, CDR2 YNNKEL (reference sequence). The length of the CDR3 is 12 residues. V was cut by 1 base and J by 9 bases, with 7 bases left in between.

This clone is a singleton in its sample. V gene TRBV29-1 combines with J gene TRBJ1-2; D is unclear. The CDR3 has 9 amino acids. Germline V gene sequence: CDR1 SQVTM, CDR2 ANQGSEA. V lost 6 bases and J lost 6, with 5 bases in between. DNA for the CDR3: TGCAGCGTCCTCAATGGCTACACCTTC. Translating it yields CSVLNGYTF.

V gene TRBV7-9 combines with J gene TRBJ1-1; D call uncertain. The germline CDR1 and CDR2 sequences are SEHNR and FQNEAQ (reference sequence). The V end was cut by 1 base, the J end by 0 bases, with 3 bases between. The CDR3 has 13 residues. The CDR3 sequence is CASSLEMNTEAFF. CDR3 coding DNA: TGTGCCAGCAGCTTAGAAATGAACACTGAAGCTTTCTTT.

The CDR3 sequence is CASSLVQGDPYGYTF. DNA for the CDR3: TGTGCCAGCAGCTTAGTGCAGGGGGACCCTTATGGCTACACCTTC. The V and J genes are TRBV7-9 and TRBJ1-2; 7 bases are a match to TRBD1. There are 15 residues in the CDR3. Germline CDR1 is SEHNR and CDR2 is FQNEAQ (reference sequence). With V trimmed by 1 base and J by 5 bases, 7 bases remained unmatched.

The rearrangement links TRBV20-1 to TRBJ1-2; D remains ambiguous. Germline V CDR1 and CDR2: DFQATT, SNEGSKA (reference sequence). Trimming took off 0 bases at V and 10 bases at J, with 3 bases between the two ends. The CDR3 runs 9 residues. CDR3 in DNA: TGCAGTGCTAGAGATCCCTACACCTTC. Protein: CSARDPYTF.

V gene TRBV21-1 combines with J gene TRBJ1-6; the table's D call of TRBD1 was not tested on the DNA. TRBV21-1 is a pseudogene segment. The CDR3 loop spans 16 amino acids. CDR3 DNA sequence: TGTGCCAGCAGAAACAGCCCGTTGCACCCTAATTCACCCCTCCACTTT. This sequence encodes CASRNSPLHPNSPLHF.

The gene calls are TRBV4-3 and TRBJ1-2; tentative D call: TRBD1 (5 bases). The CDR3 consists of 15 residues. Trimming left V 2 bases short and J 4 bases short, with 14 bases between. From germline, CDR1 is LGHNA and CDR2 YSLEER. This CDR3 is CASSQSGAQVYGYTF. CDR3 in DNA: TGCGCCAGCAGCCAATCCGGGGCTCAAGTCTATGGCTACACCTTC.

The chain carries TRBV9 and TRBJ1-6; D might be TRBD1 (6 bases). The V end lost 0 bases, the J end lost 5 bases, and 15 bases lay between the germline ends. This CDR3 region has 17 residues. Germline assignment: CDR1 SGDLS and CDR2 YYNGEE. The CDR3: CASSVGGRGGHNSPLHF. DNA of the CDR3: TGTGCCAGCAGCGTAGGGGGGAGGGGGGGGCATAATTCACCCCTCCACTTT.

This chain connects TRBV5-4 to TRBJ1-6, with D unresolved. With 1 base removed from V and 9 bases from J, the gap between germline ends came to 14 bases. CDR1 and CDR2 (germline): SGHNT, YYREEE (reference sequence). This CDR3 region has 15 residues. This CDR3 reads CASSLSTGRASPLHF. Here the CDR3 DNA reads TGTGCCAGCAGCTTGAGTACCGGTCGGGCTTCACCCCTCCACTTT. The variable domain in full, completed from reference TRBV5-4 and TRBJ1-6, reads ETGVTQSPTHLIKTRGQQVTLRCSSQSGHNTVSWYQQALGQGPQFIFQYYREEENGRGNFPPRFSGLQFPNYSSELNVNALELDDSALYLCASSLSTGRASPLHFGNGTRLTVT.

V is TRBV7-2 and J is TRBJ2-3, with 9 nucleotides matching TRBD2. CDR1 and CDR2 from the germline V gene are SGHTA and FQGNSA. The J segment lost 3 bases and the V segment lost 3 bases, leaving 4 bases of the junction unmatched. This CDR3 region has 15 residues. In nucleotides, the CDR3 is TGTGCCAGCAGCTTGCTAGCGGGACCGACAGATACGCAGTATTTT. Translation gives CASSLLAGPTDTQYF.

V is TRBV2 and J is TRBJ2-1; TRBD1 agrees at 12 bases. The CDR3 spans 15 residues. Germline V gene sequence: CDR1 SNHLY, CDR2 FYNNEI. Trimming cost V 9 bases and J 8 bases; bases outside gene matches: 11. The DNA of the CDR3 is TGTGCCAGTCAGCTCCGGGACAGGGGGCTTGATGAGCAGTTCTTC. This translates into CASQLRDRGLDEQFF. Supplemented by reference TRBV2 and TRBJ2-1, the full variable domain reads EPEVTQTPSHQVTQMGQEVILRCVPISNHLYFYWYRQILGQKVEFLVSFYNNEISEKSEIFDDQFSVERPDGSNFTLKIRSTKLEDSAMYFCASQLRDRGLDEQFFGPGTRLTVL.

V is TRBV19 and J is TRBJ2-1; 13 bases align to TRBD2. CDR1 and CDR2 from the germline V gene are LNHDA and SQIVND (reference sequence). Unmatched junction bases numbered 13, after V lost 5 bases and J lost 9 bases. This CDR3 is 17 amino acids long. The DNA of the CDR3 is TGTGCCAGTAGTGAGGGACTAGCGGGGTCTTTTTTGGGTGAGCAGTTCTTC. Its protein product is CASSEGLAGSFLGEQFF.

This clone was detected only a few times. The V gene is TRBV18, the J gene TRBJ2-7; D gene ambiguous. The CDR3 is 14 residues long. The V and J ends lost 1 base and 1 base respectively, with 8 bases between them. Germline CDR1 reads KGHSH; CDR2 reads LQKENI. The DNA for the CDR3 is TGTGCCAGCTCACCACAGGCAAGTTCCTACGAGCAGTACTTC. Translated, it gives CASSPQASSYEQYF.

This rearrangement joins TRBV20-1 to TRBJ1-6; unclear D gene. CDR3 length equals 11 residues. V was clipped by 6 bases and J by 12 bases, with 12 bases between them. The germline V gene has CDR1 DFQATT and CDR2 SNEGSKA (reference sequence). The DNA of the CDR3 is TGCAGTGCCGGTTCGAAGGGACCCCTCCACTTT. Protein sequence: CSAGSKGPLHF.